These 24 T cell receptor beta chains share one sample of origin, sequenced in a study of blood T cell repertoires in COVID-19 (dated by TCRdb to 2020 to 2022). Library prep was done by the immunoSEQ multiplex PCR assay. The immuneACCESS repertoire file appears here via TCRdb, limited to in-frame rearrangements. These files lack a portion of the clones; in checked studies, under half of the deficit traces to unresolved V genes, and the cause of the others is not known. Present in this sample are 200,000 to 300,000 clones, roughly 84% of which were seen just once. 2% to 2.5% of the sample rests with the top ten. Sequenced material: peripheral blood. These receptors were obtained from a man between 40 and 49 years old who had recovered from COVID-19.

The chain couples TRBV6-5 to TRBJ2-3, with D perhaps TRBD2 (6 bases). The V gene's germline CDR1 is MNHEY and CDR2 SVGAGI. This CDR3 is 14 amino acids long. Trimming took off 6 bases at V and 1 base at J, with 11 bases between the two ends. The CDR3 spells CASSWRGRTDTQYF. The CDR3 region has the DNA TGTGCCAGCAGCTGGAGGGGTCGCACAGATACGCAGTATTTT.

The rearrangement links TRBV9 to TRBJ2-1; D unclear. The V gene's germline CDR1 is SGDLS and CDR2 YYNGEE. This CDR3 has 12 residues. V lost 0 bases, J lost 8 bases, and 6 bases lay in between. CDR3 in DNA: TGTGCCAGCAGCGTAGACTCGGATGAGCAGTTCTTC. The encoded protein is CASSVDSDEQFF. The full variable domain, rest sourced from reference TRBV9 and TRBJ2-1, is DSGVTQTPKHLITATGQRVTLRCSPRSGDLSVYWYQQSLDQGLQFLIQYYNGEERAKGNILERFSAQQFPDLHSELNLSSLELGDSALYFCASSVDSDEQFFGPGTRLTVL.

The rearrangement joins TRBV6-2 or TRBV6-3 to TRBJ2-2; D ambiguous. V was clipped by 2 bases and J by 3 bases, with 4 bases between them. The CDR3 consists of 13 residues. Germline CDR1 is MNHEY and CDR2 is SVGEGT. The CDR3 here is CASSYPYTGELFF. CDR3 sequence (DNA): TGTGCCAGCAGTTACCCATACACCGGGGAGCTGTTTTTT.

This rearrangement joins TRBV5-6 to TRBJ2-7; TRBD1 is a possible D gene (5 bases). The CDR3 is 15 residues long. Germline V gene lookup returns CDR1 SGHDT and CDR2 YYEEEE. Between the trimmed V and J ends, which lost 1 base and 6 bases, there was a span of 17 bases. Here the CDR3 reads CASSLLGFRASEQYF. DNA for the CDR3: TGTGCCAGCAGCTTGCTAGGTTTCAGGGCCAGCGAGCAGTACTTC. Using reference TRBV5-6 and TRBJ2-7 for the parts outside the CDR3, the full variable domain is DAGVTQSPTHLIKTRGQQVTLRCSPKSGHDTVSWYQQALGQGPQFIFQYYEEEERQRGNFPDRFSGHQFPNYSSELNVNALLLGDSALYLCASSLLGFRASEQYFGPGTRLTVT.

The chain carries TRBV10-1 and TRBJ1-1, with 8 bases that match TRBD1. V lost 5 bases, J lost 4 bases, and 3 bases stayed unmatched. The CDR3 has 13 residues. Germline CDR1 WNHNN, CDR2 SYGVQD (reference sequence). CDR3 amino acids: CASSKDRATEAFF. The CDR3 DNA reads TGCGCCAGCAGTAAGGACAGGGCCACTGAAGCTTTCTTT.

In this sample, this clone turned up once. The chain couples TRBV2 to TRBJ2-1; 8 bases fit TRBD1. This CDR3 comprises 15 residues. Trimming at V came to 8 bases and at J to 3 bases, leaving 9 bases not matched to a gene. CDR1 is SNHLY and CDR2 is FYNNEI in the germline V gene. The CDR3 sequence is CASHSDRALYNEQFF. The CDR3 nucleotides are TGTGCCAGCCACTCGGACAGGGCCCTCTACAATGAGCAGTTCTTC.

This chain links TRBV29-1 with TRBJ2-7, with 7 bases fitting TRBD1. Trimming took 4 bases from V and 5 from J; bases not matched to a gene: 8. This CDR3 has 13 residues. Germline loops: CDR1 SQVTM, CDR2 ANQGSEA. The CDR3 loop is CSVVRQGGNEQYF. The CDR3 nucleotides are TGCAGCGTTGTCCGACAGGGTGGGAACGAGCAGTACTTC.

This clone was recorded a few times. The CDR3 spells CASSPAAEAYEQYF. As DNA, the CDR3 is TGTGCCAGCAGCCCTGCGGCTGAGGCCTACGAGCAGTACTTC. J is TRBJ2-7 and V is TRBV11-2; D gene uncertain. The V gene lost 5 bases and the J gene lost 2 bases, with 13 bases spanning the gap. The CDR3 totals 14 residues. Germline V lookup: CDR1 SGHAT, CDR2 FQNNGV.

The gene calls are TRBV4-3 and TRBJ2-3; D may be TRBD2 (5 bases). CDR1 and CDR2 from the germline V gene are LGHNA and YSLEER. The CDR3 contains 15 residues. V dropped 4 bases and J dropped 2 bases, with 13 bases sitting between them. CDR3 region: CASSRSSGYTDTQYF. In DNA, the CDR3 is TGCGCCAGCAGCCGCTCGAGCGGTTACACAGATACGCAGTATTTT.

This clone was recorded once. The CDR3 here is CASSVDWTSTDTQYF. As DNA, the CDR3 is TGTGCCAGTAGTGTTGACTGGACTAGCACAGATACGCAGTATTTT. This sequence joins TRBV19 and TRBJ2-3; TRBD2 might be the D (5 bases). Germline V gene sequence: CDR1 LNHDA, CDR2 SQIVND (reference sequence). CDR3 length equals 15 residues. Trimming removed 5 bases at V and 0 bases at J, with 12 bases between.

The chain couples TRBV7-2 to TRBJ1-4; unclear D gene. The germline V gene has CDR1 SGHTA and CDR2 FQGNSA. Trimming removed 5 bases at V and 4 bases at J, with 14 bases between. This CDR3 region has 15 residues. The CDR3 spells CASSLEGILNEKLFF. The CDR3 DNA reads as TGTGCCAGCAGCCTTGAGGGTATCCTTAATGAAAAACTGTTTTTT.

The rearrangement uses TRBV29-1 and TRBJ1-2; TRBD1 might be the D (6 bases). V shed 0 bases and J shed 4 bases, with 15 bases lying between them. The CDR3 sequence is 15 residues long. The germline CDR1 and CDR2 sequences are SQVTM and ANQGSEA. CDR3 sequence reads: CSVEDPGHQLYGYTF. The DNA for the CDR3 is TGCAGCGTTGAAGACCCGGGACATCAGCTCTATGGCTACACCTTC.

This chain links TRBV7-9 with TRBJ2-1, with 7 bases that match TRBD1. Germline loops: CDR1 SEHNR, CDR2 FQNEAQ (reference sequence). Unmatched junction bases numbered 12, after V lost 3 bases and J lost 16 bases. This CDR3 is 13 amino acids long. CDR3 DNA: TGTGCCAGCAGCTTTTCGACAGGGTATGAACAATTCTTC. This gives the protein CASSFSTGYEQFF.

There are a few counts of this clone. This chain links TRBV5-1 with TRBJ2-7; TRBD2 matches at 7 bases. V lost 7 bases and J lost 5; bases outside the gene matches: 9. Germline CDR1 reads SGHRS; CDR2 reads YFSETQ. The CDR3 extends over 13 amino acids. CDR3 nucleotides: TGCGCCAGCTCTTTGAGGACTAGTAACGAGCAGTACTTC. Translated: CASSLRTSNEQYF. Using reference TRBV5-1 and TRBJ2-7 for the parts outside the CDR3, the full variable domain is KAGVTQTPRYLIKTRGQQVTLSCSPISGHRSVSWYQQTPGQGLQFLFEYFSETQRNKGNFPGRFSGRQFSNSRSEMNVSTLELGDSALYLCASSLRTSNEQYFGPGTRLTVT.

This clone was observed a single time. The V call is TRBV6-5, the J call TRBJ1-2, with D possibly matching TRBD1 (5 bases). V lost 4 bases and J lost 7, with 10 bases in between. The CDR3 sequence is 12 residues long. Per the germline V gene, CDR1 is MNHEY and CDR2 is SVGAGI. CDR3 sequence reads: CASSLRGLGYTF. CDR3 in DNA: TGTGCCAGCAGTTTAAGGGGCCTTGGCTACACCTTC.

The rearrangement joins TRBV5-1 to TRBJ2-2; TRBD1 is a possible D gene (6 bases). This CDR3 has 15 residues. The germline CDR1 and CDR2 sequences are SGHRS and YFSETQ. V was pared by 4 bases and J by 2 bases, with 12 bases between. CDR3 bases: TGCGCCAGCAGCACCGGACAGCTCAACACCGGGGAGCTGTTTTTT. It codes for CASSTGQLNTGELFF.

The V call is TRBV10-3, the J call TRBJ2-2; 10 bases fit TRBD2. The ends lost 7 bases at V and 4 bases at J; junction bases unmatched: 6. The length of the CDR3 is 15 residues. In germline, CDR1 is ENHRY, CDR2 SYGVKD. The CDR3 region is CAIKGTSGVTGELFF. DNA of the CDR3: TGTGCCATCAAGGGCACTAGCGGGGTCACCGGGGAGCTGTTTTTT.

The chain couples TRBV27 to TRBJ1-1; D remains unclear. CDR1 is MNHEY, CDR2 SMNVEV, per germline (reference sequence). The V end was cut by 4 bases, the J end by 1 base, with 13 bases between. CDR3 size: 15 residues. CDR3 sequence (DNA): TGTGCCAGCAGTTCCCAGAGACTTAAGAACACTGAAGCTTTCTTT. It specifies CASSSQRLKNTEAFF.

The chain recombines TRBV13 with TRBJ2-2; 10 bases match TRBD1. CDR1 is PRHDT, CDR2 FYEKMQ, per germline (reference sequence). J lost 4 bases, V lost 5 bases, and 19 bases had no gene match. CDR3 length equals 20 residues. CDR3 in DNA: TGTGCCAGCAGCCTGATACCGATAGCTCCGGGACAGGGGTTCACCGGGGAGCTGTTTTTT. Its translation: CASSLIPIAPGQGFTGELFF.

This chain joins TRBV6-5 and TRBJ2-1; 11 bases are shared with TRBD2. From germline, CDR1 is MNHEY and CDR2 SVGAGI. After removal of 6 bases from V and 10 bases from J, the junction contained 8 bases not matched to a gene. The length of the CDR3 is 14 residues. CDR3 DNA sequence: TGTGCCAGCAGACGACTAGCGGGGCGCAGGGAGCAGTTCTTC. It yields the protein CASRRLAGRREQFF.

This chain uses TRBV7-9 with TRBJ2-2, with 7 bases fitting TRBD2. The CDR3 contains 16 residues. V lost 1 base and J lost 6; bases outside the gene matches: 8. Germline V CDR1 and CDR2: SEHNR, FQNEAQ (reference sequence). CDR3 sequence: CASSLVSGGIAGELFF. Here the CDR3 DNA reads TGTGCCAGCAGCTTAGTGTCCGGGGGGATCGCCGGGGAGCTGTTTTTT.

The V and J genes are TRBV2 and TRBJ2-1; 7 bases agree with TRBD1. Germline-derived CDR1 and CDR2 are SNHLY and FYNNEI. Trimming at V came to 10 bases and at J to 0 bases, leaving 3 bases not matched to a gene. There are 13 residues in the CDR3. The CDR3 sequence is CATGTDSYNEQFF. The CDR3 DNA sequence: TGTGCCACCGGGACAGACTCCTACAATGAGCAGTTCTTC.

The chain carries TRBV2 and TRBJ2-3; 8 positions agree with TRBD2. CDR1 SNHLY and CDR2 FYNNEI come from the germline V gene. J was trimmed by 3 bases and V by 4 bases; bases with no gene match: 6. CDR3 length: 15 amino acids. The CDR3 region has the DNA TGTGCCAGCAGTGGCCCGGGAGGGTGGACAGATACGCAGTATTTT. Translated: CASSGPGGWTDTQYF.

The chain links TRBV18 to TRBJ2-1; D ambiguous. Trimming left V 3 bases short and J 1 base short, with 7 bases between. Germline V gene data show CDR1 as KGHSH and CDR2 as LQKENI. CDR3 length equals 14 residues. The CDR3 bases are TGTGCCAGCTCACCCCTCGGGTCCTACAATGAGCAGTTCTTC. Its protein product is CASSPLGSYNEQFF.